The rows below give T cell receptor beta chains drawn from one sample of a study of cytomegalovirus exposure and HLA in healthy donors. Sequencing used immunoSEQ multiplex PCR; TCRdb keeps in-frame clones, though not all of them. The sample records 140,000 to 150,000 clones, 75% to 85% being singletons. The sample comprised PBMCs. The origin of the receptors is a man in his forties or fifties in good health and CMV-seronegative. Both conserved end residues are part of each CDR3. Each record gives: V gene, D gene, J gene, CDR3 protein. A D gene is named only where the DNA matches it firmly.

TRBV29-1	TRBD1	TRBJ1-2	CSVPRTGEGGYTF
TRBV5-1	TRBD1	TRBJ2-3	CASSSGQGALYRTQYF
TRBV6-6	-	TRBJ1-5	CASSADSYSNQPQHF
TRBV4-3	TRBD1	TRBJ1-1	CASSQDTGTATEAFF
TRBV7-8	-	TRBJ2-5	CASSLPRDFQETQYF
TRBV6-5	TRBD1	TRBJ1-2	CASSSKRQGLPGYTF
TRBV30	-	TRBJ1-2	CAWSRLGYTF
TRBV4-3	-	TRBJ2-3	CASSPVGGGLTDTQYF
TRBV27	TRBD1	TRBJ2-2	CASIDRGTTGELFF
TRBV6-5	-	TRBJ2-7	CASSSRRVHEQYF
TRBV27	-	TRBJ1-1	CASSPLTLSNTEAFF
TRBV28	TRBD1	TRBJ1-5	CASSSWDRGVRGQPQHF
TRBV30	-	TRBJ1-3	CAWSQGNTIYF
TRBV2	-	TRBJ2-7	CASRVDSYEQYF
TRBV5-1	TRBD2	TRBJ2-1	CASSLNLGTSTPFSSYNEQFF
TRBV6-4	-	TRBJ1-2	CASSDSPIPGLHREGYTF
TRBV6-5	-	TRBJ1-5	CASSTTGYSNQPQHF
TRBV7-2	TRBD1	TRBJ1-1	CASSSRTGLTEAFF
TRBV30	TRBD2	TRBJ2-2	CAWRPTSGGNSGELFF
TRBV19	TRBD1	TRBJ2-7	CATGQGVYEQYF
TRBV30	-	TRBJ2-2	CAWSAYSAGELFF
TRBV30	TRBD2	TRBJ2-3	CACASGGFTDTQYF
TRBV9	TRBD1	TRBJ1-4	CASSVEGQGAGEKLFF
TRBV19	-	TRBJ2-7	CASKKATSSYEQYF
TRBV7-3	TRBD1	TRBJ2-7	CASSLTGGYEQYF
TRBV19	-	TRBJ1-5	CASSVAENQPQHF
TRBV4-1	-	-	CASSQGRTASYEQYF
TRBV30	TRBD1	TRBJ1-6	CAWIDTRQGPSSYNSPLHF
TRBV7-6	-	TRBJ2-3	CASSPQRDTQYF
TRBV9	TRBD1	TRBJ2-7	CASSPRTGPYEQYF
TRBV7-8	-	TRBJ1-1	CASSSGGHTNTEAFF
TRBV7-2	-	TRBJ1-2	CASSLGQNYGYTF
TRBV6-5	-	TRBJ2-7	CASSYSGGQQYF
TRBV9	-	TRBJ1-1	CASSVAVTGNTEAFF
TRBV10-2	TRBD1	TRBJ1-2	CASRGQGPRDGYTF
TRBV25-1	-	TRBJ1-2	CASSEPAAANYGYTF
TRBV7-9	TRBD1	TRBJ2-3	CASSPGQASSTDTQYF
TRBV10-2	TRBD1	TRBJ2-7	CASTVTGVSYEQYF
TRBV30	-	TRBJ1-6	CAWSVRTVTYNSPLHF
TRBV7-9	-	TRBJ2-3	CASSLGRGGVSDTQYF
TRBV5-1	-	TRBJ2-7	CASSFGGPSYEQYF
TRBV27	-	-	CASSLGGRGSDEQYF
TRBV6-5	TRBD2	TRBJ2-5	CASRRGGGETQYF
TRBV6-1	TRBD2	TRBJ2-5	CASKGWRGGETQYF
TRBV19	TRBD1	TRBJ2-7	CASSIVPGGTEQYF
TRBV7-9	TRBD1	TRBJ1-1	CASSPNRGWGENTEAFF
TRBV5-1	-	TRBJ2-2	CASSLDRDGELFF
TRBV6-1	-	TRBJ2-7	CASSERYESYEQYF
TRBV5-1	TRBD1	TRBJ1-1	CASRLDRADTEAFF
TRBV5-1	TRBD1	TRBJ2-7	CASSLLRGPYEQYF
TRBV30	TRBD1	TRBJ2-4	CAWAGQGLAKNIQYF
TRBV11-3	-	TRBJ2-7	CASSLEGSYEQYF
TRBV4-1	TRBD1	TRBJ2-7	CASSYRTGRGSYEQYF
TRBV19	-	TRBJ2-5	CASANDARETQYF
TRBV9	TRBD1	TRBJ2-7	CASSFGQGYEQYF
TRBV7-9	-	TRBJ2-3	CASRFKLGVEDTQYF
TRBV7-9	TRBD1	TRBJ1-2	CASNLGRDRDYGYTF
TRBV2	-	TRBJ2-2	CASSVERNGELFF